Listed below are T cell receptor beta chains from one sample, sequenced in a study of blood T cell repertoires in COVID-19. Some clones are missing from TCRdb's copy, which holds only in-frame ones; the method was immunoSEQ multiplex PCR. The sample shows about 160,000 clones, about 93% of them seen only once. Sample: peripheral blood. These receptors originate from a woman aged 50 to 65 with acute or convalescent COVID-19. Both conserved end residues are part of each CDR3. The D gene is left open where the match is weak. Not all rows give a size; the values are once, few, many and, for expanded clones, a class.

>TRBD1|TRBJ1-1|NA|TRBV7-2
TGTGCCAGCAGCTTACAGGGGGATGGAGTGAACACTGAAGCTTTCTTT
CASSLQGDGVNTEAFF
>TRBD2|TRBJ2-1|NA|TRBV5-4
TGTGCCAGCAGCTTGAAGGCGGGGGGGCAGGATGAGCAGTTCTTC
CASSLKAGGQDEQFF
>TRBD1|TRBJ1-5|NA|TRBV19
TGTGCCAGTAGTACCCGAGGGGGGACAGGGGGCGGATATCAGCCCCAGCATTTT
CASSTRGGTGGGYQPQHF
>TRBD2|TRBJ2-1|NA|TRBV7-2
TGTGCCAGCAGCTTAGGGGGCGCGGGAGTTACGAATGAGCAGTTCTTC
CASSLGGAGVTNEQFF
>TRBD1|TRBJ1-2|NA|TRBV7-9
TGTGCCAGCAGCGCATGGGACAGGGCTGGCTATGGCTACACCTTC
CASSAWDRAGYGYTF
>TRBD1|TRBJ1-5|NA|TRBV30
TGTGCCTGGACCGGCCCAGGACAGGGCTATCAGCCCCAGCATTTT
CAWTGPGQGYQPQHF
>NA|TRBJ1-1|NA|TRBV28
TGTGCCAGCAGTTTCCCGGGGGGCACTGAAGCTTTCTTT
CASSFPGGTEAFF
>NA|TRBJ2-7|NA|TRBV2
TGTGCCAGCAGTGAAAACAGGATCGCATACGAGCAGTACTTC
CASSENRIAYEQYF
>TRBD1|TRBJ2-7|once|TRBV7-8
TGTGCCAGCAGCTTAGTTCAGACAAAAACAGGGGTCCGCCACGAGCAGTACTTC
CASSLVQTKTGVRHEQYF
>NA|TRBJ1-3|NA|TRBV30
TGTGCCTTCTTCCGGGGTTACGGAAACACCATATATTTT
CAFFRGYGNTIYF
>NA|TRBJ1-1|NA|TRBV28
TGTGCCAGCAGTCTTGCGGTGGGAGGGTGGACTGAAGCTTTCTTT
CASSLAVGGWTEAFF
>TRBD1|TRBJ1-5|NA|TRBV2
TGTGCCAGCAGTGAAGGGGACAGGGACAATCAGCCCCAGCATTTT
CASSEGDRDNQPQHF
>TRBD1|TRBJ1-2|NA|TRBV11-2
TGTGCCAGCAGCCTATCAGGACAGGACGGGAGCACCTTC
CASSLSGQDGSTF
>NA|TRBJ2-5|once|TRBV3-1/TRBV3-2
TGTGCCAGCAGCCGCCTAAAGGGAGCCCAAGAGACCCAGTACTTC
CASSRLKGAQETQYF
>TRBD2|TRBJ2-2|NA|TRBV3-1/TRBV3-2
TGTGCCAGCAGCCAGGGAGGACTAGCGATCGGGGAGCTGTTTTTT
CASSQGGLAIGELFF
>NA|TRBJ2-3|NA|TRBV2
TGTGCCAGCAGTGTGCGAGATACGCAGTATTTT
CASSVRDTQYF
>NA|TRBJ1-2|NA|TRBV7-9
TGTGCCAGCAGCTTAGTCGACTTGGGCTACACCTTC
CASSLVDLGYTF
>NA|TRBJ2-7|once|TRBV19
TGTGCCAGTAGTGCTGGGACACCGTACGAGCAGTACTTC
CASSAGTPYEQYF
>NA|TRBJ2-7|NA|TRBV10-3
TGTGCCACCGACAGAGGAGATTCATCTTACGAGCAGTACTTC
CATDRGDSSYEQYF
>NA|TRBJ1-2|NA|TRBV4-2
TGTACCAGCAGCCAAGTAGGCGGGGGCCCGGTGGGCTACACCTTC
CTSSQVGGGPVGYTF
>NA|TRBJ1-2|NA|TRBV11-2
TGTGCCAGCAGCTTAAGGGAGCAGGGGCTGAACTATGGCTACACCTTC
CASSLREQGLNYGYTF
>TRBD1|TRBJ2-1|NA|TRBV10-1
TGCGCCAGCAGCCGGGACAGGGCCGGTGAGCAGTTCTTC
CASSRDRAGEQFF
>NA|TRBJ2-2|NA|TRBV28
TGTGCCAGCAGTTTTACAGCTACCAACACCGGGGAGCTGTTTTTT
CASSFTATNTGELFF
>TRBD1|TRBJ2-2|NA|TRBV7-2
TGTGCCAGCAGCTACAGGGGGACCGGGGAGCTGTTTTTT
CASSYRGTGELFF
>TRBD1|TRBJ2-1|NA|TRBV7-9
TGTGCCAGCAGCGACACCGTGGACAGGCTCTACAATGAGCAGTTCTTC
CASSDTVDRLYNEQFF
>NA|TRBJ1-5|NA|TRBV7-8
TGTGCCAGCAGCTTAGCCAGGGTGGGCAATCAGCCCCAGCATTTT
CASSLARVGNQPQHF
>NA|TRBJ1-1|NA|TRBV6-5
TGTGCCAGCAGTTTGTGGGCGATGAACACTGAAGCTTTCTTT
CASSLWAMNTEAFF
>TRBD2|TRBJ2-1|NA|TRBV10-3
TGTGCCATCAGTGCCAAGCGGGGGAGCTCCTACAATGAGCAGTTCTTC
CAISAKRGSSYNEQFF
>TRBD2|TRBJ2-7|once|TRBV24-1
TGTGCCACCAGTGATTCGAGAGCGGGAGTTGCCTACGAGCAGTACTTC
CATSDSRAGVAYEQYF
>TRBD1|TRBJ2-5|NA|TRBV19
TGTGCCAGTAGTATGGGACAGAAAAAAGAGACCCAGTACTTC
CASSMGQKKETQYF
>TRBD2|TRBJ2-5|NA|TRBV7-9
TGTGCCAGCAGCTTCCCGGGACTAGGGGAGACCCAGTACTTC
CASSFPGLGETQYF
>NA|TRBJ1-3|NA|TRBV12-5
TGTGCTAGTGGTTTAGTGGAGACTGGAAACACCATATATTTT
CASGLVETGNTIYF
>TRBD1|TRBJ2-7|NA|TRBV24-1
TGTGCCACCAGTGGGACAGGCGACTACGAGCAGTACTTC
CATSGTGDYEQYF
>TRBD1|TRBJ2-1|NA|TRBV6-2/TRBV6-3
TGTGCCAGCAGTTACGGGACAGCCTTTTACAATGAGCAGTTCTTC
CASSYGTAFYNEQFF
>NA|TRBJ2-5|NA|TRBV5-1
TGCGCCAGCAGCTTGGCCCATGGGGCAGGTCGGGTGACCCAGTACTTC
CASSLAHGAGRVTQYF
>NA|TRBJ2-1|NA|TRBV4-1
TGCGCCAGCAGCCAAGACGGGTTGAGGCTCGACAATGAGCAGTTCTTC
CASSQDGLRLDNEQFF
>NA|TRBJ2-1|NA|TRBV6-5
TGTGCCAGCAGTTACCTAGGCGATGAGCAGTTCTTC
CASSYLGDEQFF
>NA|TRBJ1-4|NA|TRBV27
TGTGCCAGCAGACGTGCTTGGAGGAGTGAAAAACTGTTTTTT
CASRRAWRSEKLFF
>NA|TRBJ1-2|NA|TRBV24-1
TGTGCCACCAGTGATTTGGATCGGGACTATGGCTACACCTTC
CATSDLDRDYGYTF
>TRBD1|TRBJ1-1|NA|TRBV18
TGTGCCAGCTCACCAGTCCCGGGACAGGAACGGGCTTTCTTT
CASSPVPGQERAFF
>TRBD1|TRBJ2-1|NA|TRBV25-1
TGTGCCAGCAGTGACAACCGGGACAGGGTCTACAATGAGCAGTTCTTC
CASSDNRDRVYNEQFF
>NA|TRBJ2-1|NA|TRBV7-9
TGTGCCAGCAGCTTAGACTGGAGCGGGCTTACCTCCAATGAGCAGTTCTTC
CASSLDWSGLTSNEQFF
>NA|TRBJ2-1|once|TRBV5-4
TGTGCCAGCAGCTTCACCTACAATGAGCAGTTCTTC
CASSFTYNEQFF
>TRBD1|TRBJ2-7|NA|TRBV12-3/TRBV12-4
TGTGCCAGCAGTTCAGGGGGCGAGCAGTACTTC
CASSSGGEQYF
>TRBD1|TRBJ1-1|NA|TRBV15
TGTGCCACCAGCAGACAGGGGGGAACTGAAGCTTTCTTT
CATSRQGGTEAFF